The present T cell receptor (beta chain) was sequenced within a study of post-analysis software for immune sequencing data. Study-wide background: There were relapsing-remitting, secondary progressive and progressive-relapsing multiple sclerosis among the disease courses included.

Germline V CDR1 and CDR2: SEHNR, FQNEAQ (reference sequence). The CDR3 contains 15 residues. Trimming removed 0 bases at V and 4 bases at J, with 12 bases between. Study results and caveats: Significantly lower normalized Chao1 diversity was seen in multiple sclerosis patients than in controls. F measure showed strong co-clustering of same-batch samples. Higher frequency in patients than in controls was seen for roughly 5 TRBV segments, with TRBV5-6, TRBV5-1 and TRBV20-1 among them.

Details on this clonotype: Its matching antigen is unknown.

Every TCR beta cDNA library bore unique molecular identifiers. TCRdb re-called the PCR reads with MiXCR, one entry per CDR3 protein. The sample lists hundreds of thousands of distinct CDR3 sequences; approximately 50% were seen once. This clonotype was obtained from a girl aged 10 to 17 with multiple sclerosis. This chain links TRBV7-9 with TRBJ1-1, with D perhaps TRBD1 (5 bases). Material for sequencing was blood. The CDR3 loop reads CASSLAETQVTEAFF. CDR3 bases: TGTGCCAGCAGCTTAGCGGAGACACAGGTCACTGAAGCTTTCTTT. The complete variable domain, with remaining parts taken from reference TRBV7-9 and TRBJ1-1, reads DTGVSQNPRHKITKRGQNVTFRCDPISEHNRLYWYRQTLGQGPEFLTYFQNEAQLEKSRLLSDRFSAERPKGSFSTLEIQRTEQGDSAMYLCASSLAETQVTEAFFGQGTRLTVV.